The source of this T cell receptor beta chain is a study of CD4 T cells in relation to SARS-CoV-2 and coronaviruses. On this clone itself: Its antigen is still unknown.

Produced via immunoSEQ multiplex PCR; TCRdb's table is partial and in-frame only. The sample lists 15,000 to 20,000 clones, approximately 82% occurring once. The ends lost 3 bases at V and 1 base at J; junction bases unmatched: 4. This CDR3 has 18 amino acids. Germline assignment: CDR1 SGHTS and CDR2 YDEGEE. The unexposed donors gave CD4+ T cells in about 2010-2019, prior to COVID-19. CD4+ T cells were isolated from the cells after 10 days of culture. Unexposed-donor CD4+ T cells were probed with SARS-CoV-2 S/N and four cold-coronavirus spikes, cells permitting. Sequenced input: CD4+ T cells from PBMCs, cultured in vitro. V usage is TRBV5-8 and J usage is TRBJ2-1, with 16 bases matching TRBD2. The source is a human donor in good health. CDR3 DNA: TGTGCCAGCAGCTCGGGACTAGCGGGAGGGCCATCCTACAATGAGCAGTTCTTC. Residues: CASSSGLAGGPSYNEQFF. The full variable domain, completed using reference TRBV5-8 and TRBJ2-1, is EAGVTQSPTHLIKTRGQQATLRCSPISGHTSVYWYQQALGLGLQFLLWYDEGEERNRGNFPPRFSGRQFPNYSSELNVNALELEDSALYLCASSSGLAGGPSYNEQFFGPGTRLTVL.